These 30 T cell receptor beta chains share one sample of origin, sequenced in a study of T cells in localized non-small cell lung cancer. Only in-frame clones appear in the TCRdb table, and some are missing; sequencing was by immunoSEQ multiplex PCR. The sample carries some 64,000 clones, 85% to 90% recorded once. The sample consisted of peripheral blood, taken before any cancer treatment. The receptors shown here come from a woman aged 35-75 years with stage I lung adenocarcinoma.

A note on this clone: The identical CDR3 is also encoded by other nucleotide sequences in the sample. The chain carries TRBV2 and TRBJ2-7; the match to TRBD1 covers 8 bases. The CDR3 totals 14 residues. From germline, CDR1 is SNHLY and CDR2 FYNNEI. V gave up 6 bases and J gave up 1 base; unmatched junction bases: 5. The CDR3 here is CASRTGTGSYEQYF. CDR3 nucleotide sequence: TGTGCCAGCAGGACCGGGACAGGATCCTACGAGCAGTACTTC.

Turning to this clone: The same CDR3 arises from other DNA sequences in this sample as well. The chain combines TRBV18 with TRBJ2-5, with 11 bases that match TRBD1. With V trimmed by 2 bases and J by 3 bases, 2 bases remained unmatched. Per the germline V gene, CDR1 is KGHSH and CDR2 is LQKENI. The CDR3 covers 15 residues. CDR3 amino acids: CASSPGTGGEETQYF. CDR3 DNA: TGTGCCAGCTCACCAGGGACAGGGGGAGAAGAGACCCAGTACTTC.

V is TRBV28 and J is TRBJ2-1; 7 nucleotides match TRBD2. This CDR3 is 15 amino acids long. Germline-derived CDR1 and CDR2 are MDHEN and SYDVKM. V dropped 2 bases and J dropped 2; count of bases not matched to a gene: 3. This chain's CDR3 is CASSLDGTTYNEQFF. CDR3 coding DNA: TGTGCCAGCAGTTTAGATGGGACTACCTACAATGAGCAGTTCTTC.

The CDR3 sequence is CASSTSQRGGLQEQFF. As DNA, the CDR3 is TGCGCCAGCAGTACCTCCCAGCGGGGGGGTCTACAGGAGCAGTTCTTC. The gene calls are TRBV5-1 and TRBJ2-1, with 10 bases fitting TRBD2. V was pared by 5 bases and J by 10 bases, with 15 bases of the junction left unmatched. There are 16 residues in the CDR3. CDR1 is SGHRS, CDR2 YFSETQ, per germline.

The rearrangement uses TRBV19 and TRBJ1-4, with a weak D call TRBD1 (6 bases). The V end lost 6 bases, the J end lost 2 bases, and 10 bases lay between the germline ends. Germline CDR1 is LNHDA and CDR2 is SQIVND (reference sequence). The CDR3 extends over 14 amino acids. CDR3 DNA sequence: TGTGCCAGTAGAACAGGGTCTACTAATGAAAAACTGTTTTTT. Translation: CASRTGSTNEKLFF.

The chain uses TRBV30 and TRBJ1-1; D is perhaps TRBD1 (5 bases). This CDR3 contains 13 residues. Germline V lookup: CDR1 GTSNPN, CDR2 SVGIG (reference sequence). Deletions cut 5 bases from V and 10 bases from J, with 20 bases between. The CDR3 DNA follows: TGTGCCTGGTCCTCCGACGGGGCTAGGGCAGCTTTCTTT. Translation: CAWSSDGARAAFF.

The V and J genes are TRBV7-2 and TRBJ2-3; no clear D gene. CDR3 size: 17 residues. The V gene lost 1 base and the J gene lost 6 bases, with 20 bases spanning the gap. Germline lookup yields CDR1 SGHTA and CDR2 FQGNSA. The DNA for the CDR3 is TGTGCCAGCAGCTTAGTGTGGGCGAGGTCCGAATGGGATACGCAGTATTTT. Translated: CASSLVWARSEWDTQYF.

The CDR3 sequence: CASSSGAMGVSEAFF. Here the CDR3 DNA reads TGTGCCAGCAGTTCAGGCGCAATGGGGGTCTCTGAAGCTTTCTTT. V usage is TRBV6-6 and J usage is TRBJ1-1, with D tentatively TRBD1 (5 bases). CDR1 and CDR2 (germline): MNHNY, SVGAGI (reference sequence). V lost 4 bases and J lost 6, with 18 bases in between. This CDR3 is built from 15 residues.

The V gene is TRBV6-4, the J gene TRBJ1-2; TRBD1 matches 9 bases. CDR1 and CDR2 (germline): MRHNA, SNTAGT. This CDR3 has 13 residues. The V and J ends lost 4 bases and 8 bases, in that order; junction bases with no gene match: 5. For the CDR3, the DNA is TGTGCCAGCAGTGTGGGACAGGGTCTGGGCTACACCTTC. It translates to CASSVGQGLGYTF.

This rearrangement joins TRBV4-3 to TRBJ2-7; perhaps TRBD1 as D (6 bases). V lost 3 bases to trimming and J lost 5 bases, with 11 bases between them. CDR1 is LGHNA, CDR2 YSLEER, per germline. This CDR3 is 13 amino acids long. CDR3 bases: TGCGCCAGCAGCCAGGAAACAGGGAACGAGCAGTACTTC. Protein sequence: CASSQETGNEQYF.

CDR3 sequence: CASSVGNGRDNEKLFF. CDR3 nucleotide sequence: TGTGCCAGCAGCGTAGGAAACGGCAGGGATAATGAAAAACTGTTTTTT. V usage is TRBV9 and J usage is TRBJ1-4, with D perhaps TRBD1 (5 bases). Germline-derived CDR1 and CDR2 are SGDLS and YYNGEE. V lost 0 bases to trimming and J lost 4 bases, with 13 bases between them. This CDR3 region has 16 residues.

This sequence joins TRBV7-2 and TRBJ1-2, with D possibly matching TRBD1 (6 bases). Trimming pared 5 bases from V and 8 bases from J, leaving 18 bases between. There are 14 residues in the CDR3. Germline V CDR1 and CDR2: SGHTA, FQGNSA. The CDR3 loop reads CASSPTGRLGGYTF. CDR3 sequence (DNA): TGTGCCAGCAGCCCCACAGGGCGGTTAGGAGGCTACACCTTC.

The chain joins TRBV9 to TRBJ1-1, with D hard to call. The V end lost 0 bases, the J end lost 4 bases, and 13 bases lay between the germline ends. Germline V gives CDR1 SGDLS, CDR2 YYNGEE. The CDR3 has 15 residues. The DNA for the CDR3 is TGTGCCAGCAGCGTAGAGACGGGAGCGCGCACTGAAGCTTTCTTT. This encodes CASSVETGARTEAFF.

The chain couples TRBV27 to TRBJ2-7; TRBD1 agrees at 8 bases. This CDR3 is built from 14 residues. Per the germline V gene, CDR1 is MNHEY and CDR2 is SMNVEV (reference sequence). V lost 2 bases, J lost 4 bases, and 4 bases stayed unmatched. The CDR3 DNA sequence: TGTGCCAGCAGTTTAGGACAGGGCAGGTACGAGCAGTACTTC. Its translation: CASSLGQGRYEQYF.

The chain employs TRBV9 and TRBJ2-1, with D perhaps being TRBD1 or TRBD2 (7 bases each). The CDR3 sequence is 15 residues long. Germline V gene lookup returns CDR1 SGDLS and CDR2 YYNGEE. V was pared by 6 bases and J by 0 bases, with 13 bases between. CDR3 nucleotide sequence: TGTGCCAGCACCCAGGGGGGGAGCTCCTACAATGAGCAGTTCTTC. Amino acid sequence: CASTQGGSSYNEQFF.

The chain carries TRBV5-6 and TRBJ2-7; D could derive from TRBD1 or TRBD2 (5 bases each). Per germline, CDR1 SGHDT and CDR2 YYEEEE. The CDR3 length is 14 residues. Between the trimmed V and J ends, which lost 3 bases and 2 bases, there was a span of 12 bases. CDR3: CASSSGTYTYEQYF. The CDR3 nucleotides are TGTGCCAGCAGCTCGGGGACGTATACCTACGAGCAGTACTTC.

The chain couples TRBV18 to TRBJ1-4, with D possibly matching TRBD1 (6 bases). Germline CDR1 and CDR2: KGHSH and LQKENI. V dropped 4 bases and J dropped 7 bases, with 7 bases sitting between them. The CDR3 is 12 residues long. DNA for the CDR3: TGTGCCAGCTCACGGGACACTGAAAAACTGTTTTTT. As protein: CASSRDTEKLFF.

V is TRBV2 and J is TRBJ1-4; D gene uncertain. With 4 bases removed from V and 0 bases from J, the gap between germline ends came to 9 bases. CDR1 and CDR2 (germline): SNHLY, FYNNEI. CDR3 length: 15 residues. The CDR3 here is CASSGRTATNEKLFF. In DNA, the CDR3 is TGTGCCAGCAGTGGCAGAACCGCAACTAATGAAAAACTGTTTTTT. Together with reference TRBV2 and TRBJ1-4, the CDR3 gives the full variable domain: EPEVTQTPSHQVTQMGQEVILRCVPISNHLYFYWYRQILGQKVEFLVSFYNNEISEKSEIFDDQFSVERPDGSNFTLKIRSTKLEDSAMYFCASSGRTATNEKLFFGSGTQLSVL.

This sequence joins TRBV19 and TRBJ1-3; no definite D call. Germline V gene data show CDR1 as LNHDA and CDR2 as SQIVND (reference sequence). This CDR3 contains 16 residues. Trimming took off 5 bases at V and 0 bases at J, with 14 bases between the two ends. DNA for the CDR3: TGTGCCAGTAGTGCGAATAGGGATAGCTCTGGAAACACCATATATTTT. Amino acid sequence: CASSANRDSSGNTIYF.

This clone was observed a single time. The genes are TRBV19 and TRBJ2-1; TRBD2 matches 7 bases. Germline V gene lookup returns CDR1 LNHDA and CDR2 SQIVND (reference sequence). The trim removed 3 bases at V and 5 bases at J, leaving 10 bases unmatched. The CDR3 length is 16 residues. The CDR3 sequence: CASSIEGTNYNNEQFF. The CDR3 bases are TGTGCCAGTAGTATCGAAGGGACTAACTACAACAATGAGCAGTTCTTC.

The chain employs TRBV12-5 and TRBJ2-6; 7 bases are a match to TRBD1. Per germline, CDR1 LGHNT and CDR2 FRNRAP. This CDR3 region has 18 residues. The trim removed 2 bases at V and 0 bases at J, leaving 7 bases unmatched. CDR3 sequence reads: CASGLLWDSRSGANVLTF. In nucleotides, the CDR3 is TGTGCTAGTGGTTTGCTATGGGACAGTCGCTCTGGGGCCAACGTCCTGACTTTC.

The chain links TRBV11-2 to TRBJ2-1; 15 bases match TRBD2. The CDR3 is 18 residues long. The germline V gene has CDR1 SGHAT and CDR2 FQNNGV. Trimming cost V 3 bases and J 4 bases; bases outside gene matches: 7. CDR3 residues: CASSFSGTSGRTYNEQFF. The DNA of the CDR3 is TGTGCCAGCAGCTTCTCCGGGACTAGCGGGAGGACATACAATGAGCAGTTCTTC. The entire variable domain, with the rest obtained from reference TRBV11-2 and TRBJ2-1, is as follows: EAGVAQSPRYKIIEKRQSVAFWCNPISGHATLYWYQQILGQGPKLLIQFQNNGVVDDSQLPKDRFSAERLKGVDSTLKIQPAKLEDSAVYLCASSFSGTSGRTYNEQFFGPGTRLTVL.

The J gene is TRBJ1-5, the V gene TRBV2; perhaps TRBD1 as D (6 bases). The CDR3 is 14 residues long. The germline V gene encodes CDR1 SNHLY and CDR2 FYNNEI. Between the trimmed V and J ends, which lost 6 bases and 3 bases, there was a span of 12 bases. The CDR3 region has the DNA TGTGCCAGCAGGGCGGACAGTAACAATCAGCCCCAGCATTTT. Translating it yields CASRADSNNQPQHF.

The V call is TRBV15, the J call TRBJ2-2; D uncertain. V was clipped by 0 bases and J by 4 bases, with 6 bases between them. Looked up from germline, CDR1 is LNHNV and CDR2 is YYDKDF (reference sequence). This CDR3 has 14 residues. CDR3 amino acids: CATSRESRTGELFF. In DNA, the CDR3 is TGTGCCACCAGCAGAGAGTCGCGCACCGGGGAGCTGTTTTTT.

This rearrangement joins TRBV11-1 to TRBJ2-3; 14 bases are shared with TRBD2. This CDR3 region has 18 residues. Germline CDR1 reads SGHAT; CDR2 reads FQDESV (reference sequence). The junction had 10 bases not matched to a gene; V was cut back by 6 bases and J by 2 bases. This CDR3 reads CASSTGTSGGVYTDTQYF. The CDR3 DNA is TGTGCCAGCAGTACCGGGACTAGCGGGGGAGTCTACACAGATACGCAGTATTTT.

The rearrangement links TRBV18 to TRBJ1-1, with 9 bases that match TRBD1. The CDR3 is made up of 15 amino acids. V dropped 4 bases and J dropped 0; count of bases not matched to a gene: 3. The germline V gene encodes CDR1 KGHSH and CDR2 LQKENI. For the CDR3, the DNA is TGTGCCAGCTCACTACAGGGGGCAATGAACACTGAAGCTTTCTTT. Protein: CASSLQGAMNTEAFF.

This clone appeared a single time. J is TRBJ2-3 and V is TRBV6-5, with TRBD2 matching 9 bases. The CDR3 totals 14 residues. The V segment lost 6 bases and the J segment 3 bases; nucleotides outside the gene matches: 4. The germline V gene encodes CDR1 MNHEY and CDR2 SVGAGI. CDR3 protein: CASSLGLATDTQYF. CDR3 coding DNA: TGTGCCAGCAGCCTCGGACTAGCGACAGATACGCAGTATTTT.

The chain couples TRBV5-6 to TRBJ2-7; 8 bases map to TRBD1. V lost 0 bases and J lost 3; bases outside the gene matches: 5. CDR1 is SGHDT, CDR2 YYEEEE, per germline. This CDR3 comprises 15 residues. The CDR3 DNA is TGTGCCAGCAGCTTGGGGGGGACAGGTTTCTACGAGCAGTACTTC. Its protein is CASSLGGTGFYEQYF.

This clone was observed a single time. The J gene is TRBJ1-2, the V gene TRBV19; TRBD1 might be the D (6 bases). The CDR3 is 16 residues long. From germline, CDR1 is LNHDA and CDR2 SQIVND (reference sequence). V was cut by 2 bases and J by 6 bases, with 19 bases left in between. CDR3 in amino acids: CASSIPYLTGGHGYTF. The DNA of the CDR3 is TGTGCCAGTAGTATACCCTACTTGACAGGAGGTCATGGCTACACCTTC.

V gene TRBV6-1 combines with J gene TRBJ2-7; 8 nucleotides align to TRBD1. The length of the CDR3 is 15 residues. CDR1 is MNHNS and CDR2 is SASEGT in the germline V gene. The ends lost 3 bases at V and 4 bases at J; junction bases unmatched: 8. This chain's CDR3 is CASSESGRGQYEQYF. CDR3 bases: TGTGCCAGCAGTGAGTCGGGCAGGGGGCAATACGAGCAGTACTTC.